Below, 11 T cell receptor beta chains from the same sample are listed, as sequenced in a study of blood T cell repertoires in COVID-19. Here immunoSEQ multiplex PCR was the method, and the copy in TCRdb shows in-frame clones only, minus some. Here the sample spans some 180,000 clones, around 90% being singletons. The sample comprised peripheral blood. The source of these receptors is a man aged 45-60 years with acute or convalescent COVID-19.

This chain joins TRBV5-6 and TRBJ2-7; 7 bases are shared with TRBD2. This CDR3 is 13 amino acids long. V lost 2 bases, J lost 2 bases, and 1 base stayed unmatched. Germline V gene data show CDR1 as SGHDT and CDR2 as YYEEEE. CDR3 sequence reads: CASSFGLAYEQYF. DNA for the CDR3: TGTGCCAGCAGCTTCGGACTAGCCTACGAGCAGTACTTC. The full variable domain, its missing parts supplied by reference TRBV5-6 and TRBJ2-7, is DAGVTQSPTHLIKTRGQQVTLRCSPKSGHDTVSWYQQALGQGPQFIFQYYEEEERQRGNFPDRFSGHQFPNYSSELNVNALLLGDSALYLCASSFGLAYEQYFGPGTRLTVT.

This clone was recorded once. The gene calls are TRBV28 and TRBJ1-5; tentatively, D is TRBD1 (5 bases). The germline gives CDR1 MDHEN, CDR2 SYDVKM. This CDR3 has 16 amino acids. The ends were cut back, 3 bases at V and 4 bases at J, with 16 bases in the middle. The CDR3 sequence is CASSLGRGYRNQPQHF. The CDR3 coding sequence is TGTGCCAGCAGTTTGGGGCGTGGGTATAGGAATCAGCCCCAGCATTTT. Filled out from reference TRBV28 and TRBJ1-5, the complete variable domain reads DVKVTQSSRYLVKRTGEKVFLECVQDMDHENMFWYRQDPGLGLRLIYFSYDVKMKEKGDIPEGYSVSREKKERFSLILESASTNQTSMYLCASSLGRGYRNQPQHFGDGTRLSIL.

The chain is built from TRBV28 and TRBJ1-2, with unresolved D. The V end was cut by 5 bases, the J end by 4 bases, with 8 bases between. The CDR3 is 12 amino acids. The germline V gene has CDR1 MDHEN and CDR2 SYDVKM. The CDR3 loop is CASSQTAYGYTF. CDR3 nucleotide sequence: TGTGCCAGCAGTCAGACTGCCTATGGCTACACCTTC.

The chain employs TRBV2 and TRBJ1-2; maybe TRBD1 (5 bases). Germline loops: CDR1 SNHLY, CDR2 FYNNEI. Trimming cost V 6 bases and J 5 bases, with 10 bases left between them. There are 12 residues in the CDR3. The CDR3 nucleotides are TGTGCCAGCAGGGGACTGCGGTATGGCTACACCTTC. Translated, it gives CASRGLRYGYTF.

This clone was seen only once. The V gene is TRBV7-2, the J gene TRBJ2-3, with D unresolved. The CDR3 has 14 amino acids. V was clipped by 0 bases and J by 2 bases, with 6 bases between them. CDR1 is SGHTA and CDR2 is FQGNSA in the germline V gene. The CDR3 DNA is TGTGCCAGCAGCTTAGCCCCCCACACAGATACGCAGTATTTT. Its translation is CASSLAPHTDTQYF.

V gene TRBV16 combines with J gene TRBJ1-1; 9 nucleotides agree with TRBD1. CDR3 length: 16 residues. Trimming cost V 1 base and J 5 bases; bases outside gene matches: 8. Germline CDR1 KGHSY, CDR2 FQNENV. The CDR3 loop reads CASSQYFVTGGTEAFF. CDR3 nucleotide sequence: TGTGCCAGCAGCCAATATTTTGTGACAGGGGGGACTGAAGCTTTCTTT.

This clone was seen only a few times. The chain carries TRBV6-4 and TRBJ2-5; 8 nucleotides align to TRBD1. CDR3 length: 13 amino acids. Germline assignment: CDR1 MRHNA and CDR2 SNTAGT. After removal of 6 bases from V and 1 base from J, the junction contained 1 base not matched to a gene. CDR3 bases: TGTGCCAGCAGGGGACAGGCCCAAGAGACCCAGTACTTC. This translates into CASRGQAQETQYF.

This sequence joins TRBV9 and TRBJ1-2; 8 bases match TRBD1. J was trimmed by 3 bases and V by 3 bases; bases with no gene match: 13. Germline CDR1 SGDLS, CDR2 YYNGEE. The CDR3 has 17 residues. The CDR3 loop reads CASSAPGGTGNHYGYTF. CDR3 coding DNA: TGTGCCAGCAGCGCACCCGGTGGGACAGGTAATCACTATGGCTACACCTTC.

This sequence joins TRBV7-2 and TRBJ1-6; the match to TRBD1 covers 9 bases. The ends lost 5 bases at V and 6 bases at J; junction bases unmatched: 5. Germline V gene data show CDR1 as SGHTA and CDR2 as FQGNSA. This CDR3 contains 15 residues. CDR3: CASSGQTGGNSPLHF. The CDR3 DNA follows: TGTGCCAGCAGCGGCCAGACAGGGGGTAATTCACCCCTCCACTTT.

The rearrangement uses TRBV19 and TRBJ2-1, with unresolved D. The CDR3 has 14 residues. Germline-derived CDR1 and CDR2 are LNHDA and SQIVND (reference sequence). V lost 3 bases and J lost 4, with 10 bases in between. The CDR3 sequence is CASSIPPTYNEQFF. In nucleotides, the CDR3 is TGTGCCAGTAGTATCCCCCCAACATACAATGAGCAGTTCTTC. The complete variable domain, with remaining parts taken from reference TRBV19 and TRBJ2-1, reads DGGITQSPKYLFRKEGQNVTLSCEQNLNHDAMYWYRQDPGQGLRLIYYSQIVNDFQKGDIAEGYSVSREKKESFPLTVTSAQKNPTAFYLCASSIPPTYNEQFFGPGTRLTVL.

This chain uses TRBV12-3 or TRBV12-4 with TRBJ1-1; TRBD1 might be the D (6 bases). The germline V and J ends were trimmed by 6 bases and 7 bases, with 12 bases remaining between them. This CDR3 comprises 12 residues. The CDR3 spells CASSSGQREAFF. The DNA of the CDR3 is TGTGCCAGCAGCTCAGGACAGCGTGAAGCTTTCTTT.